The entry that follows covers one T cell receptor beta chain sequence. The CDR3 spans 15 residues. CDR1 and CDR2 (germline): SGHVS, FNYEAQ. Trimming took 6 bases from V and 0 from J, leaving 12 bases between them. In the authors' methods: Amplified reference gene primers provided the basis for estimating nucleated cell counts. Using immunoSEQ multiplex PCR, the repertoire was profiled, and TCRdb retains in-frame clones only, with some absent. The DNA gave D and trimming, while V, J and clone size come from that table. Altogether around 230,000 clones are present, around 82% being singletons, with the ten largest covering roughly 2.7%. The data are from a study of blood T cell repertoires in COVID-19. The overall study: The United States, Italy and Spain supplied acute and convalescent COVID-19 samples. In each case, the material was cDNA or gDNA derived from T cells, B-cell-depleted T cells, or PBMCs.

The sequence came from a woman aged 40 to 50 with active or convalescent COVID-19. The sequenced material came from peripheral blood. J is TRBJ2-1 and V is TRBV7-6; possibly TRBD1 for D (6 bases). The CDR3 sequence is CASRGTTSSYNEQFF. For the CDR3, the DNA is TGTGCCAGCAGGGGGACAACGAGCTCCTACAATGAGCAGTTCTTC.